These 29 T cell receptor beta chains came from one sample sequenced in a study of T cells in Graves' hyperthyroidism and ophthalmopathy. What was amplified from RNA transcripts were TCR beta CDR3 regions. Researchers ran a first-round RT-PCR on the TCR CDR3 using the HTBI primer set. TCRdb ran MiXCR on the multiplex PCR reads and lists one entry per CDR3 protein. The table includes some 360,000 distinct CDR3 sequences, approximately 18% detected once. Sequencing was done on a sample of blood. These receptors were collected from a woman aged 35 to 49 with Graves' ophthalmopathy.

This chain uses TRBV28 with TRBJ2-7, with D unclear. The CDR3 consists of 14 residues. Trimming shortened V by 3 bases and J by 2 bases, and 11 bases separated the two germline ends. The germline CDR1 and CDR2 sequences are MDHEN and SYDVKM. DNA of the CDR3: TGTGCCAGCAGTTTGTACATCGGAGCCTACGAGCAGTACTTC. Protein: CASSLYIGAYEQYF.

This clonotype was counted a few times. The chain combines TRBV6-2 or TRBV6-3 with TRBJ1-1; 7 bases agree with TRBD1. With 7 bases clipped from V and 3 bases from J, the junction kept 8 bases outside the gene matches. Germline V gene sequence: CDR1 MNHEY, CDR2 SVGEGT. The CDR3 extends over 14 amino acids. The chain's CDR3 is CASKPGGVYTEAFF. The CDR3 coding sequence is TGTGCCAGCAAACCAGGGGGGGTATACACTGAAGCTTTCTTT.

This clonotype was seen repeatedly, ten times or more. This rearrangement joins TRBV2 to TRBJ1-3; possible D gene TRBD1, 5 bases. The germline gives CDR1 SNHLY, CDR2 FYNNEI. The CDR3 runs 15 residues. V was shortened by 6 bases and J by 1 base, with 13 bases between the two germline ends. CDR3 residues: CASSGGRYSGNTIYF. As DNA, the CDR3 is TGTGCCAGCAGCGGGGGGAGGTATTCTGGAAACACCATATATTTT.

This clonotype appeared once. The rearrangement joins TRBV7-7 to TRBJ2-6, with D possibly TRBD1 on 5 matching bases. CDR3 length equals 15 residues. Germline V gives CDR1 SSHAT, CDR2 FNYEAQ (reference sequence). The CDR3 loop is CACVVGDSGANVLTF. The CDR3 bases are TGTGCTTGCGTCGTAGGGGACTCTGGGGCCAACGTCCTGACTTTC.

This clonotype occurred many times. The J gene is TRBJ1-1, the V gene TRBV6-2 or TRBV6-3; D ambiguous. This CDR3 region has 17 residues. Germline V CDR1 and CDR2: MNHEY, SVGEGT. Trimming took 6 bases from V and 0 from J, leaving 20 bases between them. The CDR3 region is CASSQRKLGGLNTEAFF. The CDR3 DNA follows: TGTGCCAGCAGCCAACGCAAGCTGGGTGGGCTGAACACTGAAGCTTTCTTT.

This clonotype was counted many times. This rearrangement joins TRBV28 to TRBJ1-2, with D unclear. Germline assignment: CDR1 MDHEN and CDR2 SYDVKM. CDR3 length equals 16 residues. The V gene lost 5 bases and the J gene lost 4 bases, with 20 bases spanning the gap. The CDR3 coding sequence is TGTGCCAGCAGTCCCGTCGACGACCGGAGGGTCTATGGCTACACCTTC. Translating it yields CASSPVDDRRVYGYTF.

The chain links TRBV15 to TRBJ1-1; D possibly corresponds to TRBD1 (6 bases). The CDR3 is 14 amino acids. Germline CDR1 reads LNHNV; CDR2 reads YYDKDF (reference sequence). V lost 4 bases and J 6 bases, leaving 15 bases between the germline ends. The CDR3 nucleotides read TGTGCCACCAGCAAAGGGGGTTCGGAGGCTGAAGCTTTCTTT. Encoded protein: CATSKGGSEAEAFF.

The V gene is TRBV20-1, the J gene TRBJ2-7; D call uncertain. The CDR3 loop spans 12 amino acids. The germline V gene encodes CDR1 DFQATT and CDR2 SNEGSKA (reference sequence). Trimming took 3 bases from V and 2 from J, leaving 8 bases between them. For the CDR3, the DNA is TGCAGTGCTAGGGGCGGTGCCTACGAGCAGTACTTC. Protein: CSARGGAYEQYF.

This clonotype was counted ten times or more. One end of the junction varies from germline; a read error may be responsible. The chain carries TRBV29-1 and TRBJ2-5, with 13 bases identical to TRBD2. CDR1 is SQVTM, CDR2 ANQGSEA, per germline. This CDR3 spans 15 amino acids. The DNA for the CDR3 is TGCAGCGTTGGGGGACTAGCGGGACCCCAAGGGACCCAGTACTTC. It encodes CSVGGLAGPQGTQYF. The variable domain in full, with the rest retrieved from reference TRBV29-1 and TRBJ2-5, is SAVISQKPSRDICQRGTSLTIQCQVDSQVTMMFWYRQQPGQSLTLIATANQGSEATYESGFVIDKFPISRPNLTFSTLTVSNMSPEDSSIYLCSVGGLAGPQGTQYFGPGTRLLVL.

This clonotype was counted many times. This chain joins TRBV6-4 and TRBJ1-3; D is perhaps TRBD1 (5 bases). The germline V gene has CDR1 MRHNA and CDR2 SNTAGT. Trimming removed 5 bases from V and 0 bases from J, with 17 bases in between. There are 17 residues in the CDR3. CDR3 bases: TGTGCCAGCAGTCCCCGGACAACGACCCGCTCTGGAAACACCATATATTTT. The encoded protein is CASSPRTTTRSGNTIYF.

This clonotype was picked up many times. J is TRBJ1-5 and V is TRBV19, with D unclear. With 5 bases removed from V and 5 bases from J, the gap between germline ends came to 13 bases. The germline gives CDR1 LNHDA, CDR2 SQIVND (reference sequence). There are 14 residues in the CDR3. CDR3 protein: CASSPLFRDQPQHF. The DNA for the CDR3 is TGTGCCAGTAGTCCCCTCTTTAGGGATCAGCCCCAGCATTTT.

This clonotype has ten or more counts. This chain uses TRBV19 with TRBJ1-5; 8 bases align to TRBD1. Germline CDR1 reads LNHDA; CDR2 reads SQIVND (reference sequence). V shed 5 bases and J 5 bases; nucleotides not matched to a gene: 5. The CDR3 length is 14 residues. CDR3 residues: CASSLLDRDQPQHF. CDR3 nucleotide sequence: TGTGCCAGTAGTCTCCTGGACAGGGATCAGCCCCAGCATTTT.

In its sample, this clonotype was seen many times. V and J are TRBV19 and TRBJ1-1; D may be TRBD1 (5 bases). Looked up from germline, CDR1 is LNHDA and CDR2 is SQIVND (reference sequence). The V and J ends lost 10 bases and 1 base respectively, with 16 bases between them. The CDR3 consists of 14 residues. The CDR3: CATRGAARNTEAFF. The CDR3 bases are TGTGCCACCCGAGGGGCAGCGAGGAACACTGAAGCTTTCTTT.

This clonotype was recorded at least ten times. J is TRBJ2-1 and V is TRBV7-3, with D perhaps matching TRBD2 (6 bases). The CDR3 covers 15 residues. V shed 2 bases and J shed 9 bases, with 17 bases lying between them. Germline V lookup: CDR1 SGHTA, CDR2 FQGTGA. The CDR3 bases are TGTGCCAGCAGCTTATGGGCTAGCGCTAACGGTGAGCAGTTCTTC. The encoded protein is CASSLWASANGEQFF. The full variable domain, its missing parts supplied by reference TRBV7-3 and TRBJ2-1, is GAGVSQTPSNKVTEKGKYVELRCDPISGHTALYWYRQSLGQGPEFLIYFQGTGAADDSGLPNDRFFAVRPEGSVSTLKIQRTERGDSAVYLCASSLWASANGEQFFGPGTRLTVL.

This clonotype was found many times. The chain has TRBV24-1 and TRBJ2-5; D may be TRBD2 (5 bases). Trimming pared 4 bases from V and 2 bases from J, leaving 10 bases between. Germline CDR1 and CDR2: KGHDR and SFDVKD. The length of the CDR3 is 14 residues. The CDR3 DNA reads TGTGCCACCAGTGACCCACGCGGGCAAGAGACCCAGTACTTC. Translated, it gives CATSDPRGQETQYF.

This clonotype was seen many times. The chain carries TRBV19 and TRBJ1-1, with a possible D match to TRBD1 (5 bases). CDR1 is LNHDA, CDR2 SQIVND, per germline (reference sequence). This CDR3 has 15 residues. Trimming shortened V by 3 bases and J by 10 bases, and 21 bases separated the two germline ends. The DNA for the CDR3 is TGTGCCAGTAGTATGATGTTTAATGTGGGGCCGGGAGCTTTCTTT. The encoded protein is CASSMMFNVGPGAFF. The entire variable domain, with the rest obtained from reference TRBV19 and TRBJ1-1, is as follows: DGGITQSPKYLFRKEGQNVTLSCEQNLNHDAMYWYRQDPGQGLRLIYYSQIVNDFQKGDIAEGYSVSREKKESFPLTVTSAQKNPTAFYLCASSMMFNVGPGAFFGQGTRLTVV.

This clonotype was recorded at least ten times. The chain joins TRBV28 to TRBJ2-7; D may be TRBD2 (5 bases). V lost 4 bases and J lost 3, with 7 bases in between. The CDR3 sequence is 12 residues long. Looked up from germline, CDR1 is MDHEN and CDR2 is SYDVKM. CDR3 sequence reads: CASSSGFYEQYF. The CDR3 nucleotides read TGTGCCAGCAGTTCGGGATTCTACGAGCAGTACTTC.

The table lists this clonotype with a few counts. The chain links TRBV6-5 to TRBJ1-3, with TRBD1 identical over 7 bases. The CDR3 runs to 14 residues. V shed 0 bases, J shed 8 bases, and the junction held 4 bases outside the gene matches. Germline V gene sequence: CDR1 MNHEY, CDR2 SVGAGI. The CDR3 region is CASSYSTGYDTIYF. The DNA for the CDR3 is TGTGCCAGCAGTTACTCGACAGGGTACGACACCATATATTTT.

The J gene is TRBJ2-7, the V gene TRBV27; 10 nucleotides line up with TRBD2. J gave up 7 bases and V 0 bases, and 6 bases lay outside the gene matches. CDR3 length: 15 residues. Germline V CDR1 and CDR2: MNHEY, SMNVEV (reference sequence). DNA for the CDR3: TGTGCCAGCAGTTTATCGCTAGCGGGAGCGGTAGAGCAGTACTTC. Amino acids: CASSLSLAGAVEQYF.

Details on this clonotype: At one boundary the junction diverges from the germline segment, which might be a read error. This chain connects TRBV28 to TRBJ1-1; 9 bases agree with TRBD1. This CDR3 is built from 16 residues. Per the germline V gene, CDR1 is MDHEN and CDR2 is SYDVKM. For the CDR3, the DNA is TGTGCCAGCAGTCGGACAGGGGTAAGGGGGGTCACTGAAGCTTGCTTT. It yields the protein CASSRTGVRGVTEACF. Full variable domain (missing parts from reference TRBV28 and TRBJ1-1): DVKVTQSSRYLVKRTGEKVFLECVQDMDHENMFWYRQDPGLGLRLIYFSYDVKMKEKGDIPEGYSVSREKKERFSLILESASTNQTSMYLCASSRTGVRGVTEACFGQGTRLTVV.

This chain joins TRBV15 and TRBJ2-7; D uncertain. The length of the CDR3 is 16 residues. V lost 0 bases, J lost 4 bases, and 16 bases lay in between. Germline lookup yields CDR1 LNHNV and CDR2 YYDKDF (reference sequence). The CDR3 reads CATSRDAGRRNYEQYF. The CDR3 nucleotides are TGTGCCACCAGCAGAGATGCAGGACGGAGAAATTACGAGCAGTACTTC.

This clonotype was recorded many times. V and J are TRBV24-1 and TRBJ1-1; D is perhaps TRBD1 (5 bases). The CDR3 runs to 15 residues. The V end lost 4 bases, the J end lost 0 bases, and 11 bases lay between the germline ends. The germline V gene has CDR1 KGHDR and CDR2 SFDVKD. The CDR3, as DNA: TGTGCCACCAGTGACGGGGCCGGACTGAACACTGAAGCTTTCTTT. Translating gives CATSDGAGLNTEAFF.

A remark on this clonotype: Given a much more abundant clone one base away, this may be a read error. J is TRBJ1-6 and V is TRBV5-1; tentative D call: TRBD1 (5 bases). CDR1 and CDR2 from the germline V gene are SGHRS and YFSETQ. The CDR3 consists of 15 residues. CDR3 sequence: CASSWDGRDNSPLYF. The CDR3 nucleotides read TGCGCCAGCAGCTGGGACGGAAGGGATAATTCACCCCTCTACTTT.

Ten or more counts support this clonotype. The rearrangement joins TRBV5-1 to TRBJ2-5; D gene unclear. V gave up 4 bases and J gave up 2 bases, with 15 bases separating them. The CDR3 contains 15 residues. The germline V gene has CDR1 SGHRS and CDR2 YFSETQ. The CDR3 region is CASSLTATIQETQYF. CDR3 DNA sequence: TGCGCCAGCAGCCTTACAGCGACGATTCAAGAGACCCAGTACTTC.

This clonotype was observed a handful of times. The chain combines TRBV9 with TRBJ2-5, with D perhaps matching TRBD1 (6 bases). Germline CDR1 reads SGDLS; CDR2 reads YYNGEE. The ends were cut back, 4 bases at V and 1 base at J, with 17 bases in the middle. The CDR3 runs 16 residues. The DNA of the CDR3 is TGTGCCAGCAGCACCGGGCAGGGGCCCCCCCAAGAGACCCAGTACTTC. Translation gives CASSTGQGPPQETQYF.

The chain combines TRBV19 with TRBJ1-1; D gene unclear. The CDR3 has 13 amino acids. Germline V gene sequence: CDR1 LNHDA, CDR2 SQIVND (reference sequence). With 3 bases removed from V and 0 bases from J, the gap between germline ends came to 5 bases. CDR3 region: CASSMGLNTEAFF. In DNA, the CDR3 is TGTGCCAGTAGTATGGGATTGAACACTGAAGCTTTCTTT.

This clonotype has just a few counts. This rearrangement joins TRBV19 to TRBJ2-2; D unclear. Looked up from germline, CDR1 is LNHDA and CDR2 is SQIVND (reference sequence). The V end lost 11 bases, the J end lost 3 bases, and 4 bases lay between the germline ends. The CDR3 is made up of 10 amino acids. CDR3 sequence reads: CAVYTGELFF. CDR3 coding DNA: TGTGCCGTTTACACCGGGGAGCTGTTTTTT.

This clonotype appeared many times. CDR3 DNA: TGTGCCAGCAGTTTGGGCGGCACACTCAACGAGCAGTACTTC. This sequence encodes CASSLGGTLNEQYF. This chain uses TRBV6-5 with TRBJ2-7; D unresolved. Trimming shortened V by 4 bases and J by 5 bases, and 15 bases separated the two germline ends. CDR3 size: 14 residues. Germline CDR1 reads MNHEY; CDR2 reads SVGAGI.

J is TRBJ2-7 and V is TRBV6-2 or TRBV6-3, with 9 bases matching TRBD2. CDR1 is MNHEY and CDR2 is SVGEGT in the germline V gene. This CDR3 has 14 amino acids. The V gene end was trimmed by 6 bases and the J gene end by 0 bases; junction bases not matched to a gene: 3. CDR3 amino acids: CASRSGGSSYEQYF. The CDR3, as DNA: TGTGCCAGCAGGAGCGGGGGGTCCTCCTACGAGCAGTACTTC.